This T cell receptor beta chain was documented in a study of CD4+ T cells in melanoma. Here immunoSEQ multiplex PCR was the method, and the copy in TCRdb shows in-frame clones only, minus some. The sample contains over 100,000 clones, about nine tenths of which appear only once. The CDR3 is 15 amino acids. The V end lost 5 bases, the J end lost 10 bases, and 20 bases lay between the germline ends. The germline gives CDR1 MNHEY, CDR2 SMNVEV (reference sequence). Remarks on this clone: Its specificity is not known.

Study-level results: In melanoma, neoantigen-specific CD4+ T cells reportedly differed in differentiation state. CD8+ T cell, macrophage and B cell function reportedly correlated with neoantigen-specific CD4+ T cells.

The gene calls are TRBV27 and TRBJ1-4; D is unclear. Sequencing was performed on peripheral blood. This clonotype originated in a human donor with melanoma. The DNA of the CDR3 is TGTGCCAGCAGTGACCGCCCCCGGACGGGGAGAAAACTGTTTTTT. This sequence encodes CASSDRPRTGRKLFF.